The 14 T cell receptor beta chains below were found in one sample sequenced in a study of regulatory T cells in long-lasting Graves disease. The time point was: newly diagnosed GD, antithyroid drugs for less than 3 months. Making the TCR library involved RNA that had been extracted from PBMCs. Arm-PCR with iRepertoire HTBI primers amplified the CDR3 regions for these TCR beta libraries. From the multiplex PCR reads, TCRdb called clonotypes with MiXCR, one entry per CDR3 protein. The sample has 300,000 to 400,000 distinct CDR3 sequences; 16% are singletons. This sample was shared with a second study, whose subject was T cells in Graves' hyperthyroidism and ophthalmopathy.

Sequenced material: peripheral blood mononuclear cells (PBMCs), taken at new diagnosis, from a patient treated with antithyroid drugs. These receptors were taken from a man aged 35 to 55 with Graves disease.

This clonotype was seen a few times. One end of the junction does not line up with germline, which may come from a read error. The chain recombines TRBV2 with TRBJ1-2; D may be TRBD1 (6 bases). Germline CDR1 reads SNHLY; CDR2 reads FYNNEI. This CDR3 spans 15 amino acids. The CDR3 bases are TGTGCCAGCAGCGTGGCAGGGGTGGCGATCTATAGCTACACCTTC. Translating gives CASSVAGVAIYSYTF.

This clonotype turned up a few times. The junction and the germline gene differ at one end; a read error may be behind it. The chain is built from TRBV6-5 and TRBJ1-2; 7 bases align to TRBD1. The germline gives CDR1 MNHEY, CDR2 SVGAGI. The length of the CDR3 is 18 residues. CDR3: CTSSYTLKGAAFNYGYTF. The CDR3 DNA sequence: TGTACCAGCAGTTATACCTTAAAGGGGGCAGCCTTTAACTATGGCTACACCTTC.

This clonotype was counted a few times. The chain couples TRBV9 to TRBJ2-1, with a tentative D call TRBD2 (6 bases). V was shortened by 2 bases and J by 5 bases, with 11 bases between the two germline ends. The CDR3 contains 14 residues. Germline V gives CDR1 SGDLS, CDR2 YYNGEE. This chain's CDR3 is CASSVGGADNEQFF. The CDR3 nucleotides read TGTGCCAGCAGCGTGGGCGGGGCCGACAATGAGCAGTTCTTC. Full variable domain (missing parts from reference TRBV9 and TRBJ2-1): DSGVTQTPKHLITATGQRVTLRCSPRSGDLSVYWYQQSLDQGLQFLIQYYNGEERAKGNILERFSAQQFPDLHSELNLSSLELGDSALYFCASSVGGADNEQFFGPGTRLTVL.

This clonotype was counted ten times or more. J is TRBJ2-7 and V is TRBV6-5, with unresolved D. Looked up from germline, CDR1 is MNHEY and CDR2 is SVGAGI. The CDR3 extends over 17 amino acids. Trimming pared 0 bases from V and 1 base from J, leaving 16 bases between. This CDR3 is CASSYSLTGVSSYEQYF. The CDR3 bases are TGTGCCAGCAGTTACTCACTGACGGGCGTTTCTTCCTACGAGCAGTACTTC.

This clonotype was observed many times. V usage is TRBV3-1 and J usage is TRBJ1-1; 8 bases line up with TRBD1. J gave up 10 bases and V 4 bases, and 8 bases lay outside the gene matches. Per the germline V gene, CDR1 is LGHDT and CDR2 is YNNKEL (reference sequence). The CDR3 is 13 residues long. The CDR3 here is CASSLRRGHGAFF. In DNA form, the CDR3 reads TGTGCCAGCAGCCTGCGCAGGGGGCACGGAGCTTTCTTT. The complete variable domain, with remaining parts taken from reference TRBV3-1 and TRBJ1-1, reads DTAVSQTPKYLVTQMGNDKSIKCEQNLGHDTMYWYKQDSKKFLKIMFSYNNKELIINETVPNRFSPKSPDKAHLNLHINSLELGDSAVYFCASSLRRGHGAFFGQGTRLTVV.

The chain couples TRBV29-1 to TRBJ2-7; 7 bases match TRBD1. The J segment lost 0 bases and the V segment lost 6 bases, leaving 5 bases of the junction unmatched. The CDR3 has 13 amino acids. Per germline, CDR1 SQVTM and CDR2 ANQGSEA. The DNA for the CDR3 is TGCAGCGTAAGGGGGCTATCCTCCTACGAGCAGTACTTC. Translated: CSVRGLSSYEQYF.

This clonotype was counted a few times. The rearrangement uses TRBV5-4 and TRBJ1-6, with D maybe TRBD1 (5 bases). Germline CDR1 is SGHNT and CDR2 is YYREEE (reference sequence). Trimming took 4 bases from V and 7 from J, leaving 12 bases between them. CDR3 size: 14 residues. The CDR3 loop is CASSPGTPNSPLHF. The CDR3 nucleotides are TGTGCCAGCAGCCCCGGGACCCCAAATTCACCCCTCCACTTT.

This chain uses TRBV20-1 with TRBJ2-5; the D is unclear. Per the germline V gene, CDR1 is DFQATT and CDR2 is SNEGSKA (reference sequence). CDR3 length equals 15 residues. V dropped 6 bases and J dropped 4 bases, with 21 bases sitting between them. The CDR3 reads CSAPHTESIRETQYF. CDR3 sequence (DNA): TGCAGTGCACCCCACACCGAGTCCATTCGAGAGACCCAGTACTTC.

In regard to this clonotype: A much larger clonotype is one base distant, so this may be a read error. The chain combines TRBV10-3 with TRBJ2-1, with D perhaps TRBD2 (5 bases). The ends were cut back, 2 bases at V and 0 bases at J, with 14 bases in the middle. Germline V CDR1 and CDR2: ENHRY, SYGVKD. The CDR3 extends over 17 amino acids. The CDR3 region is CAISEASGARSYNEQFF. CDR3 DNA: TGTGCCATCAGTGAGGCAAGCGGTGCCCGCTCCTACAATGAGCAGTTCTTC.

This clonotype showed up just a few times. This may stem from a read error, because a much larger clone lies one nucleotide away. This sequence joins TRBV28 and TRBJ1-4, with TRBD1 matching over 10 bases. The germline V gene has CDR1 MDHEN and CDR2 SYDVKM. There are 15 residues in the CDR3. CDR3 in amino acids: CASRDRQGAREKLVF. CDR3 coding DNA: TGTGCCAGCAGGGATAGACAGGGGGCGAGAGAAAAACTGGTTTTT. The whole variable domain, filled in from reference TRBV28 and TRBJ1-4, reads DVKVTQSSRYLVKRTGEKVFLECVQDMDHENMFWYRQDPGLGLRLIYFSYDVKMKEKGDIPEGYSVSREKKERFSLILESASTNQTSMYLCASRDRQGAREKLVFGSGTQLSVL.

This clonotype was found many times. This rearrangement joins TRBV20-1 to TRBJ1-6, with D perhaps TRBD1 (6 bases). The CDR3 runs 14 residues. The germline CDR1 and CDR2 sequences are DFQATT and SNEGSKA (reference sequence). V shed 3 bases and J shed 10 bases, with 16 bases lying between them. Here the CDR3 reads CSASSDWQGSPLHF. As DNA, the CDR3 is TGCAGTGCTAGTTCTGATTGGCAGGGGTCACCCCTCCACTTT.

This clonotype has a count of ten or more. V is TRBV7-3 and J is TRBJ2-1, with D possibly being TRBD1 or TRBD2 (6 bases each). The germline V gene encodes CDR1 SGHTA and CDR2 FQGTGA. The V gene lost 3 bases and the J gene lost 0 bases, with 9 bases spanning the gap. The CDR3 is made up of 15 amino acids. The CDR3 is CASSLRGASYNEQFF. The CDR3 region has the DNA TGTGCCAGCAGCTTGAGGGGGGCCTCCTACAATGAGCAGTTCTTC. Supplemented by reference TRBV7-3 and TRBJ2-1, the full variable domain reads GAGVSQTPSNKVTEKGKYVELRCDPISGHTALYWYRQSLGQGPEFLIYFQGTGAADDSGLPNDRFFAVRPEGSVSTLKIQRTERGDSAVYLCASSLRGASYNEQFFGPGTRLTVL.

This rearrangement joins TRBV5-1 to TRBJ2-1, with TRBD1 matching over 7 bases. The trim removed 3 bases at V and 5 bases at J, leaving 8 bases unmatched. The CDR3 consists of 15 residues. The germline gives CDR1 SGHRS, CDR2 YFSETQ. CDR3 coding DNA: TGCGCCAGCAGCTCGACAGGGAACCGGAACAATGAGCAGTTCTTC. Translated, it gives CASSSTGNRNNEQFF.

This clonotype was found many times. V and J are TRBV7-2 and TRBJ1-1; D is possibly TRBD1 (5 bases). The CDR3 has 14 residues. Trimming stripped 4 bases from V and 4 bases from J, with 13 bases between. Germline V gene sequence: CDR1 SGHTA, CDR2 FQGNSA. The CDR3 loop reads CASSSSRVFTEAFF. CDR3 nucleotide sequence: TGTGCCAGCAGCTCGTCCAGGGTTTTCACTGAAGCTTTCTTT.